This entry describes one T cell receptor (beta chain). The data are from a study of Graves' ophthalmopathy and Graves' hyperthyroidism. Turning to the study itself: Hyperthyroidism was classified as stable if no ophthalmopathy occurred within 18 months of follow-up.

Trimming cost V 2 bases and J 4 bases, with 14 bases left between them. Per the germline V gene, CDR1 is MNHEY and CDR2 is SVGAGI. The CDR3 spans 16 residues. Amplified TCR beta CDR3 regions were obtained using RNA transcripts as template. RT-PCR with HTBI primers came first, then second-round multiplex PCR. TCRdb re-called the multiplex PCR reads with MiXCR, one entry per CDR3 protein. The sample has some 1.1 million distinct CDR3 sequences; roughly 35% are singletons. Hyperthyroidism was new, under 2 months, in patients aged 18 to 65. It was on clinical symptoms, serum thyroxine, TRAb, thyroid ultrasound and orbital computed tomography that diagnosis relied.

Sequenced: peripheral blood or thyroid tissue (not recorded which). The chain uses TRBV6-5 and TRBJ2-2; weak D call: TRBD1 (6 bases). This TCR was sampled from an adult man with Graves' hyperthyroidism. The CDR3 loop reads CASSYRRGRVTGELFF. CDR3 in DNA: TGTGCCAGCAGTTACCGCAGGGGTCGCGTCACCGGGGAGCTGTTTTTT.